This entry describes one T cell receptor (beta chain). Its target antigen remains unknown. No base-level quality is on record; no much larger clone is a single base apart. The library was made by the immunoSEQ multiplex PCR assay. This immuneACCESS table, as held by TCRdb, lists in-frame sequences with V and J called but not all clones. Of the missing ones, under half trace to an unresolved V gene in checked studies; the others have no known cause. The table for this sample lists roughly 12,000 clones; roughly three quarters of them were counted only once. The ten largest clones add up to approximately 15% of the sample. This record belongs to a study of technical replicates of blood from a handful of donors (dated by TCRdb to about 2017). The cysteine opens and the phenylalanine closes a CDR3 of 15 amino acids. CDR3 DNA is the only sequence kept; it has 45 bases, read in frame from the first base. Trimming takes 4 bases off V and 1 base off J; junction bases not matched to a gene: 7. Per the germline V gene, SGHRS is the CDR1 and YFSETQ is the CDR2.

The chain employs TRBV5-1 and TRBJ1-1; TRBD1 agrees with 7 junctional bases. The sequenced sample consisted of PBMCs. The TCR sequence derives from a human donor in good health. The CDR3 reads CASSPWDRENTEAFF. In nucleotide form, the sequence is TGCGCCAGCAGCCCGTGGGACAGAGAGAACACTGAAGCTTTCTTT.